The next 28 T cell receptor beta chains were all read from a single sample in a study of patients and donors after allogeneic stem cell transplantation. Each CDR3 protein gets one entry after TCRdb re-called the RT-PCR reads with MiXCR. There are a few hundred thousand distinct CDR3 sequences in the sample; about 37% occur only once, and around a tenth lies in the top ten. The sample consisted of blood, either unsorted or a sorted T cell fraction (not recorded which). These receptors were obtained from a human donor who was either an allogeneic HSCT recipient or a stem cell or donor lymphocyte infusion donor (not recorded which). It is not recorded whose cells these are; they may come from a transplant donor.

V is TRBV10-3 and J is TRBJ2-3; TRBD1 or TRBD2 may be the D gene (5 bases each). V shed 9 bases and J shed 8 bases, with 18 bases lying between them. Germline assignment: CDR1 ENHRY and CDR2 SYGVKD. The length of the CDR3 is 13 residues. The CDR3: CAMGTAQGRTQYF. The CDR3 DNA sequence: TGTGCCATGGGGACCGCCCAGGGCCGTACGCAGTATTTT.

This clonotype was counted ten times or more. CDR3 residues: CASSPAENTEAFF. DNA of the CDR3: TGTGCCAGCTCACCGGCGGAGAACACTGAAGCTTTCTTT. The rearrangement joins TRBV18 to TRBJ1-1; D is ambiguous. This CDR3 contains 13 residues. In germline, CDR1 is KGHSH, CDR2 LQKENI. V was pared by 3 bases and J by 1 base, with 6 bases between.

This clonotype was observed a handful of times. The V call is TRBV4-3, the J call TRBJ1-4; D unresolved. Germline V gene lookup returns CDR1 LGHNA and CDR2 YSLEER. CDR3 length equals 15 residues. The V end lost 6 bases, the J end lost 8 bases, and 19 bases lay between the germline ends. CDR3 region: CASSPMRLRGEKLFF. The CDR3 coding sequence is TGCGCCAGCAGTCCGATGAGGCTTCGGGGAGAAAAACTGTTTTTT.

The chain uses TRBV20-1 and TRBJ2-1; D not certain. Germline V CDR1 and CDR2: DFQATT, SNEGSKA (reference sequence). The CDR3 has 11 residues. Written as DNA, the CDR3 is TGCAGCGCCACCCGCTACAATGAGCAGTTCTTC. Protein: CSATRYNEQFF.

This clonotype occurred a few times. The chain is built from TRBV18 and TRBJ2-7; 7 nucleotides align to TRBD1. Germline values: CDR1 KGHSH, CDR2 LQKENI. The CDR3 is 14 amino acids. V gave up 5 bases and J gave up 2 bases; unmatched junction bases: 6. CDR3 DNA: TGTGCCAGCTCAACGTGGGACAGAACCTACGAGCAGTACTTC. As protein: CASSTWDRTYEQYF.

The chain carries TRBV6-2 or TRBV6-3 and TRBJ2-2; D possibly matches TRBD1 or TRBD2 (6 bases each). This CDR3 is 15 amino acids long. Trimming removed 7 bases from V and 6 bases from J, with 18 bases in between. Germline values: CDR1 MNHEY, CDR2 SVGEGT. The CDR3 reads CASTSSGAVAGELFF. CDR3 coding DNA: TGTGCCAGCACCTCGTCGGGGGCTGTTGCCGGGGAGCTGTTTTTT.

V is TRBV4-1 and J is TRBJ2-2; D gene ambiguous. The CDR3 length is 12 residues. Looked up from germline, CDR1 is MGHRA and CDR2 is YSYEKL. The germline V and J ends were trimmed by 3 bases and 8 bases, with 7 bases remaining between them. CDR3 in amino acids: CASSQRRGELFF. CDR3 bases: TGCGCCAGCAGCCAGCGGAGAGGGGAGCTGTTTTTT.

This chain links TRBV6-6 with TRBJ1-2; the match to TRBD1 covers 12 bases. Germline trimming cut 6 bases from V and 8 bases from J; bases unmatched to any gene: 16. The germline V gene encodes CDR1 MNHNY and CDR2 SVGAGI (reference sequence). This CDR3 comprises 17 residues. The chain's CDR3 is CASRETGTGGRGDGYTF. Written as DNA, the CDR3 is TGTGCCAGCAGAGAGACCGGGACAGGGGGCAGAGGGGACGGCTACACCTTC.

In DNA, the CDR3 is TGTGCCAGCAGTTTGGCCCAATCACCCCTCCACTTT. Residues: CASSLAQSPLHF. This chain connects TRBV12-3 or TRBV12-4 to TRBJ1-6, with no clear D. V was trimmed by 3 bases and J by 10 bases, leaving 7 bases between them. The CDR3 runs 12 residues.

The rearrangement uses TRBV4-3 and TRBJ2-7; D remains ambiguous. Trimming removed 0 bases at V and 3 bases at J, with 9 bases between. Germline-derived CDR1 and CDR2 are LGHNA and YSLEER. The CDR3 spans 14 residues. The CDR3 nucleotides read TGCGCCAGCAGCCAAGATTTGTCCGACTACGAGCAGTACTTC. Its protein is CASSQDLSDYEQYF.

V usage is TRBV7-9 and J usage is TRBJ1-1; maybe TRBD1 (5 bases). V was cut by 5 bases and J by 0 bases, with 16 bases left in between. The CDR3 loop spans 16 amino acids. Germline-derived CDR1 and CDR2 are SEHNR and FQNEAQ (reference sequence). Here the CDR3 reads CASSPGPRVVNTEAFF. The CDR3 bases are TGTGCCAGCAGCCCGGGCCCCAGGGTGGTGAACACTGAAGCTTTCTTT.

The chain combines TRBV28 with TRBJ2-7, with D tentatively TRBD1 (5 bases). The CDR3 loop spans 15 amino acids. The ends were cut back, 5 bases at V and 0 bases at J, with 14 bases in the middle. Germline V gene sequence: CDR1 MDHEN, CDR2 SYDVKM. CDR3 amino acids: CASSPGAVISYEQYF. The CDR3 bases are TGTGCCAGCAGTCCTGGGGCGGTTATCTCCTACGAGCAGTACTTC.

This clonotype came up a few times. This chain links TRBV12-3 or TRBV12-4 with TRBJ1-5, with TRBD1 matching 7 bases. This CDR3 has 16 residues. V shed 6 bases and J 1 base; nucleotides not matched to a gene: 9. CDR3 residues: CASSPRNRGSNQPQHF. CDR3 DNA sequence: TGTGCCAGCAGCCCGCGAAACAGGGGAAGCAATCAGCCCCAGCATTTT.

The V and J genes are TRBV20-1 and TRBJ2-1, with D maybe TRBD2 (6 bases). This CDR3 is 13 amino acids long. V was pared by 2 bases and J by 8 bases, with 13 bases between. The V gene's germline CDR1 is DFQATT and CDR2 SNEGSKA (reference sequence). CDR3 sequence reads: CSARNLPGDEQFF. CDR3 DNA: TGCAGTGCTAGAAACCTCCCGGGGGATGAGCAGTTCTTC.

J is TRBJ2-1 and V is TRBV28; the D gene is possibly TRBD1 (6 bases). The V gene lost 3 bases and the J gene lost 4 bases, with 16 bases spanning the gap. The germline V gene encodes CDR1 MDHEN and CDR2 SYDVKM. The CDR3 extends over 16 amino acids. The CDR3 bases are TGTGCCAGCAGTTTCCGGTACTTCAGGGGATACAATGAGCAGTTCTTC. Encoded protein: CASSFRYFRGYNEQFF.

Note on this clonotype: This may stem from a read error, because a much larger clone lies one nucleotide away. The V and J genes are TRBV12-3 or TRBV12-4 and TRBJ1-6; TRBD1 might be the D (5 bases). This CDR3 is built from 14 residues. V lost 6 bases to trimming and J lost 4 bases, with 10 bases between them. Written as DNA, the CDR3 is TGTGCCAGCAGCCGGGGACGGTATAATTCACCCCTCCACTTT. Its translation is CASSRGRYNSPLHF.

The chain joins TRBV10-3 to TRBJ1-1; TRBD1 matches 10 bases. V shed 4 bases and J 2 bases; nucleotides not matched to a gene: 13. This CDR3 spans 18 amino acids. Germline loops: CDR1 ENHRY, CDR2 SYGVKD. The CDR3 protein is CAISGDRGRNLINTEAFF. The CDR3 nucleotides are TGTGCCATCAGTGGTGACAGGGGGCGCAACCTAATAAACACTGAAGCTTTCTTT.

This clonotype appeared many times. The J gene is TRBJ1-4, the V gene TRBV6-6; 8 positions match TRBD1. CDR1 and CDR2 (germline): MNHNY, SVGAGI (reference sequence). V was pared by 6 bases and J by 8 bases, with 2 bases of the junction left unmatched. The CDR3 contains 12 residues. CDR3: CASRRTGEKLFF. The DNA for the CDR3 is TGTGCCAGCAGGAGGACAGGGGAAAAACTGTTTTTT.

This chain connects TRBV10-1 to TRBJ2-7, with D unclear. CDR1 is WNHNN, CDR2 SYGVQD, per germline (reference sequence). Trimming took 4 bases from V and 11 from J, leaving 15 bases between them. This CDR3 is built from 12 residues. The CDR3 loop is CASSGPDTKKYF. In DNA form, the CDR3 reads TGCGCCAGCAGTGGTCCTGATACGAAGAAGTACTTC.

This clonotype was picked up a small number of times. The rearrangement links TRBV12-3 or TRBV12-4 to TRBJ1-5; D remains unclear. V was cut by 7 bases and J by 7 bases, with 14 bases left in between. This CDR3 is built from 13 residues. The CDR3 bases are TGTGCCAGCACCAACCTTGGGGAGCAGCCCCAGCATTTT. Translation: CASTNLGEQPQHF.

This chain uses TRBV12-3 or TRBV12-4 with TRBJ2-5; D remains unclear. Trimming cost V 7 bases and J 1 base, with 10 bases left between them. The CDR3 spans 13 residues. The CDR3 DNA reads as TGTGCCAGCACTCTGTACGGCCAAGAGACCCAGTACTTC. It is translated as CASTLYGQETQYF.

The rearrangement uses TRBV28 and TRBJ1-2, with D possibly being TRBD1 (5 bases). Trimming removed 3 bases from V and 8 bases from J, with 13 bases in between. The CDR3 totals 13 residues. Germline CDR1 and CDR2: MDHEN and SYDVKM. The CDR3 DNA is TGTGCCAGCAGTTTCGTAGGGGTCCAGGGCTACACCTTC. Amino acid sequence: CASSFVGVQGYTF.

This clonotype showed up just once. V and J are TRBV3-1 and TRBJ2-7, with 9 positions matching TRBD1. Germline V gene lookup returns CDR1 LGHDT and CDR2 YNNKEL (reference sequence). CDR3 length: 16 residues. Trimming at V came to 2 bases and at J to 2 bases, leaving 7 bases not matched to a gene. The CDR3 region is CASSQIPGQGTYEQYF. The CDR3 DNA sequence: TGTGCCAGCAGCCAAATACCGGGACAGGGAACCTACGAGCAGTACTTC.

V and J are TRBV29-1 and TRBJ2-7; D is ambiguous. V shed 4 bases and J shed 3 bases, with 10 bases lying between them. The CDR3 length is 12 residues. Germline V lookup: CDR1 SQVTM, CDR2 ANQGSEA. CDR3 residues: CSVVLAGYEQYF. In DNA form, the CDR3 reads TGCAGCGTTGTTCTCGCAGGCTACGAGCAGTACTTC.

There are a few counts of this clonotype. V and J are TRBV11-2 and TRBJ2-3; D is unclear. V was trimmed by 0 bases and J by 1 base, leaving 5 bases between them. The CDR3 contains 14 residues. Germline values: CDR1 SGHAT, CDR2 FQNNGV. This chain's CDR3 is CASSLDLGTDTQYF. In nucleotides, the CDR3 is TGTGCCAGCAGCTTAGATCTCGGCACAGATACGCAGTATTTT.

This clonotype was seen a few times. The rearrangement joins TRBV10-3 to TRBJ2-1, with 9 bases matching TRBD2. Germline V lookup: CDR1 ENHRY, CDR2 SYGVKD. Germline trimming cut 2 bases from V and 0 bases from J; bases unmatched to any gene: 2. The length of the CDR3 is 16 residues. The CDR3 bases are TGTGCCATCAGTGAGAAAGCGGGGGGCTCCTACAATGAGCAGTTCTTC. This sequence encodes CAISEKAGGSYNEQFF.

The V gene is TRBV10-3, the J gene TRBJ2-5; perhaps TRBD1 as D (6 bases). V lost 0 bases to trimming and J lost 0 bases, with 14 bases between them. The CDR3 consists of 17 residues. Per the germline V gene, CDR1 is ENHRY and CDR2 is SYGVKD. CDR3 residues: CAISESTAGDNQETQYF. Written as DNA, the CDR3 is TGTGCCATCAGTGAGTCGACGGCAGGGGATAACCAAGAGACCCAGTACTTC.

This clonotype was picked up a small number of times. The chain employs TRBV28 and TRBJ1-2; 9 positions match TRBD1. Unmatched junction bases numbered 9, after V lost 5 bases and J lost 8 bases. The germline V gene has CDR1 MDHEN and CDR2 SYDVKM. The CDR3 is made up of 14 amino acids. The CDR3 sequence is CASSPGTGIRGYTF. The DNA of the CDR3 is TGTGCCAGCAGTCCAGGGACAGGGATTCGGGGCTACACCTTC.